This TCR beta chain was captured by sequencing in a study of T cell responses to AZD1222 COVID-19 vaccine. In germline, CDR1 is SGHAT, CDR2 FQNNGV. J was trimmed by 13 bases and V by 3 bases; bases with no gene match: 6. There are 13 residues in the CDR3. Using immunoSEQ multiplex PCR, the repertoire was profiled, and TCRdb retains in-frame clones only, with some absent. The sample comprises tens of thousands of clones, less than 85% of which are singletons, and about 50% rests with the top ten. The V and J genes are TRBV11-2 and TRBJ1-6, with 7 bases aligning to TRBD1. This clonotype was sampled from an adult who received the AZD1222 COVID-19 vaccine. This sample comprised peripheral blood, obtained 28 days after the second AZD1222 dose. The CDR3, as DNA: TGTGCCAGCAGCTTTACAGGGGAGTACCCCCTCCACTTT. Its translation is CASSFTGEYPLHF.